Following are 10 T cell receptor beta chains from one sample sequenced in a study of blood T cell repertoires in COVID-19. Profiling relied on immunoSEQ multiplex PCR, and the TCRdb table lists in-frame clones only, not all of them. The sample includes about 150,000 clones, 80% to 90% of them seen just once. The sequenced sample was peripheral blood. The receptors shown here come from a woman aged 60-75 years with active COVID-19.

For the CDR3, the DNA is TGTGCCAGCAGACCCGACAGCCGACCGGCCTACGAGCAGTACTTC. Its translation is CASRPDSRPAYEQYF. The chain carries TRBV6-5 and TRBJ2-7; a weak D match, TRBD1 (5 bases). The V gene lost 6 bases and the J gene lost 2 bases, with 17 bases spanning the gap. Germline lookup yields CDR1 MNHEY and CDR2 SVGAGI. The CDR3 runs to 15 residues.

The CDR3 protein is CSASAGGYGYTF. CDR3 nucleotide sequence: TGCAGTGCTAGTGCAGGGGGCTATGGCTACACCTTC. V gene TRBV20-1 combines with J gene TRBJ1-2, with 7 bases fitting TRBD1. Germline loops: CDR1 DFQATT, CDR2 SNEGSKA (reference sequence). This CDR3 has 12 amino acids. J gave up 4 bases and V 3 bases, and 2 bases lay outside the gene matches.

The chain combines TRBV5-1 with TRBJ1-1, with a tentative D call TRBD1 (5 bases). CDR3 size: 14 residues. The V and J ends lost 4 bases and 4 bases respectively, with 14 bases between them. Germline assignment: CDR1 SGHRS and CDR2 YFSETQ. This chain's CDR3 is CASSLEGRGTEAFF. For the CDR3, the DNA is TGCGCCAGCAGCCTTGAGGGGAGGGGCACTGAAGCTTTCTTT.

CDR3 DNA sequence: TGTGCCAGCAGTTGGACAGGCCAAGAGACCCAGTACTTC. Protein product: CASSWTGQETQYF. This chain links TRBV6-5 with TRBJ2-5; 7 bases are a match to TRBD1. V dropped 4 bases and J dropped 1; count of bases not matched to a gene: 0. The CDR3 extends over 13 amino acids. CDR1 MNHEY and CDR2 SVGAGI come from the germline V gene.

The CDR3, as DNA: TGTGCCAGCTCACCCGGGTCAGGGGCAGAGCAGTTCTTC. It translates to CASSPGSGAEQFF. This rearrangement joins TRBV18 to TRBJ2-1; possible D gene TRBD1, 6 bases. Trimming took off 3 bases at V and 10 bases at J, with 13 bases between the two ends. The CDR3 contains 13 residues. Germline-derived CDR1 and CDR2 are KGHSH and LQKENI.

The chain links TRBV13 to TRBJ2-7, with TRBD1 as a possible D gene (5 bases). Germline V CDR1 and CDR2: PRHDT, FYEKMQ (reference sequence). Trimming shortened V by 0 bases and J by 0 bases, and 9 bases separated the two germline ends. This CDR3 has 15 residues. The CDR3 reads CASSLGDTSSYEQYF. The DNA of the CDR3 is TGTGCCAGCAGCTTAGGGGACACGAGCTCCTACGAGCAGTACTTC.

J is TRBJ2-1 and V is TRBV7-9, with TRBD2 matching 9 bases. Germline assignment: CDR1 SEHNR and CDR2 FQNEAQ (reference sequence). J lost 8 bases, V lost 0 bases, and 11 bases had no gene match. The CDR3 is 17 amino acids. Here the CDR3 reads CASSLALAGATWDEQFF. CDR3 DNA: TGTGCCAGCAGCTTAGCCTTAGCGGGAGCAACGTGGGATGAGCAGTTCTTC.

The chain has TRBV7-2 and TRBJ2-7; TRBD2 aligns across 9 bases. Germline V gives CDR1 SGHTA, CDR2 FQGNSA. The V and J ends lost 2 bases and 4 bases, in that order; junction bases with no gene match: 6. The length of the CDR3 is 15 residues. The CDR3 spells CASSLPGLAGYEQYF. CDR3 coding DNA: TGTGCCAGCAGCTTACCGGGACTAGCTGGATACGAGCAGTACTTC.

This clone was seen once. V is TRBV5-5 and J is TRBJ1-5; 7 positions agree with TRBD1. This CDR3 region has 15 residues. With V trimmed by 4 bases and J by 0 bases, 4 bases remained unmatched. The germline CDR1 and CDR2 sequences are SGHKS and YYEKEE (reference sequence). CDR3 region: CASSAGQISNQPQHF. The CDR3 bases are TGTGCCAGCAGCGCGGGACAGATTAGCAATCAGCCCCAGCATTTT.

This rearrangement joins TRBV11-2 to TRBJ2-1; D might be TRBD2 (7 bases). The CDR3 consists of 16 residues. V was trimmed by 5 bases and J by 4 bases, leaving 18 bases between them. Looked up from germline, CDR1 is SGHAT and CDR2 is FQNNGV. The chain's CDR3 is CASSRRGGNSYNEQFF. The CDR3 DNA is TGTGCCAGCAGCCGGAGGGGGGGTAATTCTTACAATGAGCAGTTCTTC.